These T cell receptor beta chains were read from a single sample in a study of T cell changes during pregnancy in multiple sclerosis. Measured with immunoSEQ multiplex PCR; TCRdb has only the in-frame clones, and not every one. The sample records around 55,000 clones, about 90% being singletons. Sequencing was performed on CD4+ T cells from peripheral blood mononuclear cells, taken in the first trimester of pregnancy. The origin of the receptors is a female donor with multiple sclerosis, enrolled in a pregnancy study. Both conserved end residues are part of each CDR3. D genes are given only for firm matches.

CAISLTPRGTDTQYF	NA	TRBV10-3	TRBJ2-3
CASSQGLAGGPLTDTQYF	TRBD2	TRBV4-2	TRBJ2-3
CASSYSVADTQYF	NA	TRBV6-6	TRBJ2-3
CASSPLGPGSYQPQHF	NA	TRBV5-1	TRBJ1-5
CASSVATAQETQYF	NA	TRBV9	TRBJ2-5
CASSRTGPNSPLHF	TRBD1	TRBV19	TRBJ1-6
CASSFGTSGGTDTQYF	TRBD2	TRBV27	TRBJ2-3
CASSLYGRTNRQETQYF	NA	TRBV11-3	TRBJ2-5
CASNPSRKGGNEQFF	NA	TRBV6-6	TRBJ2-1
CASSLAFGGGQETQYF	TRBD2	TRBV7-2	TRBJ2-5
CASSDRAVGNQPQHF	NA	TRBV2	TRBJ1-5
CSVAQGQIYGYTF	TRBD1	TRBV29-1	TRBJ1-2
CASSFRQGESSPLHF	TRBD1	TRBV5-4	TRBJ1-6
CASSLSPSNYGYTF	NA	TRBV28	TRBJ1-2
CASSRLRDTNYGYTF	NA	TRBV2	TRBJ1-2
CASSFLAGRSNQPQHF	NA	TRBV7-8	TRBJ1-5
CSVVQGADTQYF	NA	TRBV29-1	TRBJ2-3
CASSYSTVFSGNTIYF	NA	TRBV6-5	TRBJ1-3
CASSLVGQGRTEAFF	TRBD1	TRBV28	TRBJ1-1
CASSLLGVQPQHF	NA	TRBV28	TRBJ1-5
CASSLTGQAPGANVLTF	TRBD1	TRBV7-8	TRBJ2-6
CASRWTGSGELFF	TRBD1	TRBV11-2	TRBJ2-2
CASSQDPPSGVNTDTQYF	TRBD2	TRBV4-3	TRBJ2-3
CASSSDRGAGANVLTF	TRBD1	TRBV28	TRBJ2-6
CASSLRGADFGGELFF	NA	TRBV7-9	TRBJ2-2
CASSLSLQRGNYEQYF	TRBD2	TRBV5-4	TRBJ2-7
CASSRPDRDEKLFF	TRBD1	TRBV28	TRBJ1-4
CASSPDSGGGTDTQYF	TRBD2	TRBV18	TRBJ2-3
CASSFGTGNEQYF	TRBD1	TRBV7-2	TRBJ2-7
CASSLRTAGNTGELFF	NA	TRBV18	TRBJ2-2
CASSWGQGSNEKLFF	TRBD1	TRBV5-4	TRBJ1-4
CASSVGGNYGYTF	NA	TRBV9	TRBJ1-2
CASSFRGLGNTEAFF	TRBD1	TRBV5-6	TRBJ1-1
CASSSRYTRRGTGELFF	TRBD2	TRBV7-7	TRBJ2-2
CASSIWGDIQYF	NA	TRBV19	TRBJ2-4
CASSSGTRSYEQYF	TRBD2	TRBV5-1	TRBJ2-7
CASSRTDANYGYTF	NA	TRBV7-6	TRBJ1-2
CASSRDRANEKLFF	TRBD1	TRBV7-9	TRBJ1-4
CASSFRQHPYEQYF	NA	TRBV5-1	TRBJ2-7
CASSPGPSGTTYEQYF	TRBD2	TRBV18	TRBJ2-7
CASSLEGQGGETQYF	TRBD1	TRBV28	TRBJ2-5
CASSPRDIQTQYF	NA	TRBV7-2	TRBJ2-5
CASSLAESSYEQYF	NA	TRBV6-1	TRBJ2-7
CAISGQETSYEQYF	TRBD1	TRBV10-3	TRBJ2-7
CASTPLQGGYEQYF	NA	TRBV7-2	TRBJ2-7
CASSITSPSGANVLTF	NA	TRBV19	TRBJ2-6
CASRDPGTAYGYTF	TRBD1	TRBV27	TRBJ1-2
CASSFRDAYEQYF	NA	TRBV6-1	TRBJ2-7
CASSWPSGGAKYNEQFF	TRBD2	TRBV5-6	TRBJ2-1